This T cell receptor beta chain was captured by sequencing in a study of blood T cell repertoires in COVID-19. Turning to the study itself: T cells, B-cell-depleted T cells, or PBMCs provided the cDNA or gDNA that served as material.

The CDR3 length is 14 residues. Germline V gene sequence: CDR1 MDHEN, CDR2 SYDVKM. Losses at the gene ends were 8 bases for V and 3 bases for J; bases not matched to a gene: 5. Assay used: immunoSEQ multiplex PCR; TCRdb lists only in-frame clones, some missing. The sample includes about 190,000 clones, 88% seen only once; the top ten take approximately 4%. Specimen: peripheral blood. The sequence was obtained from a human donor in a cohort sampled during active COVID-19. The chain carries TRBV28 and TRBJ1-3, with TRBD1 identical over 9 bases. CDR3 coding DNA: TGTGCCAGCCGTACAGGGGGCGTTGGAAACACCATATATTTT. Protein sequence: CASRTGGVGNTIYF.